Sequencing of this TCR beta chain was carried out in a study of Ad26.COV2.S vaccination and SARS-CoV-2 variants. Described treatment: roughly 18 received Ad26.COV2.S at low or high dose, single or two shots; several received placebo; per-sample allocation not given. The samples were gathered on day 63 after the first injection of vaccine or placebo. The sample came from a Boston adult aged 18-55 years. Notes on this clone: Its specificity is unknown.

The table came from immunoSEQ multiplex PCR; TCRdb's copy has only in-frame clones and leaves some out. The sample contains some 450,000 clones, around 91% of which appear only once. Whole-study results and caveats: Vaccinees reportedly had broad spike-specific CD8+ and CD4+ T cell responses. Non-spike TCR breadth showed similarity between vaccine and placebo recipients.

The sample was peripheral blood, taken in a trial of Ad26.COV2.S vaccine versus placebo. The clonotype was recovered from a person between 18 and 60 years old who received the Ad26.COV2.S COVID-19 vaccine or a placebo.

The CDR3 region has the DNA TGTGCCAGCAGCCAAGGGCTAGAGGCAGATACGCAGTATTTT. Protein sequence: CASSQGLEADTQYF. The rearrangement links TRBV4-2 to TRBJ2-3; D gene uncertain. V lost 1 base and J lost 4, with 9 bases in between. Germline CDR1 reads LGHNA; CDR2 reads YNFKEQ. The CDR3 runs to 14 residues.